This note documents a single TCR beta chain sequence. The antigen is not known. The data belong to a study of cytomegalovirus exposure and HLA in healthy donors. Study results and limitations: Further analysis was carried out later, and it showed several of the most significant clusters appearing linked to common viral pathogens.

13 Jbeta primers and 60 Vbeta primers were used for the PCR. Measured with immunoSEQ multiplex PCR; TCRdb has only the in-frame clones, and not every one. Across roughly 110,000 clones, the top ten clones capture around 7% of the sample. Healthy bone marrow donors formed the donor group. This CDR3 is built from 11 residues. V lost 6 bases to trimming and J lost 2 bases, with 5 bases between them. Germline-derived CDR1 and CDR2 are LNHDA and SQIVND (reference sequence). V gene TRBV19 combines with J gene TRBJ2-7, with D possibly matching TRBD1 (5 bases). The sequence came from a man aged 40-55 years in good health and CMV-seropositive. The sample consisted of PBMCs. CDR3 DNA sequence: TGTGCCAGTAGAGGGGCCTACGAGCAGTACTTC. Its translation: CASRGAYEQYF.